This T cell receptor (beta chain) appears in the sequencing data of a study of OX40 agonist ivuxolimab in advanced cancers. Per germline, CDR1 GTSNPN and CDR2 SVGIG (reference sequence). Trimming left V 1 base short and J 6 bases short, with 22 bases between. The length of the CDR3 is 17 residues. Measured with immunoSEQ multiplex PCR; TCRdb has only the in-frame clones, and not every one. The table includes tens of thousands of clones, 90% to 95% detected once. The chain employs TRBV30 and TRBJ2-1, with unresolved D. This receptor was obtained from an adult with an advanced solid tumor such as melanoma, head and neck, liver or kidney cancer. The specimen was CD4+ or CD8+ T cells sorted from blood, collected in a trial of the OX40 agonist ivuxolimab. This chain's CDR3 is CAWSGIQSVGLRNEQFF. The CDR3 DNA reads TGTGCCTGGAGTGGGATCCAGTCTGTCGGGCTACGCAATGAGCAGTTCTTC.